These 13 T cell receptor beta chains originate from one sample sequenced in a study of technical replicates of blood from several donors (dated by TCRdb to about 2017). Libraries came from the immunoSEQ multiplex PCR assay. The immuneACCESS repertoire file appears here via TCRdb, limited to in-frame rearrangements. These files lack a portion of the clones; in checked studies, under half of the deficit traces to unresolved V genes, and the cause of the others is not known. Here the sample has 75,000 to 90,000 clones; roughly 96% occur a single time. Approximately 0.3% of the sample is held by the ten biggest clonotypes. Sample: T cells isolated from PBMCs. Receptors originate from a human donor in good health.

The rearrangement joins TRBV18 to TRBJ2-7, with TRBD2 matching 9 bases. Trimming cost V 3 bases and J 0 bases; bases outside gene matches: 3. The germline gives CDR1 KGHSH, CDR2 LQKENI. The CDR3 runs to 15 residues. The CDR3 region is CASSPSGRRSYEQYF. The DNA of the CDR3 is TGTGCCAGCTCACCTAGCGGGAGACGCTCCTACGAGCAGTACTTC.

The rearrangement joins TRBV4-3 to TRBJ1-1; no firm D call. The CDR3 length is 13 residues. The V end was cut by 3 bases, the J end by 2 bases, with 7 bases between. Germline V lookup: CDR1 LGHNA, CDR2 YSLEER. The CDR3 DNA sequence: TGCGCCAGCAGCCAGATGCGTAACACTGAAGCTTTCTTT. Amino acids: CASSQMRNTEAFF.

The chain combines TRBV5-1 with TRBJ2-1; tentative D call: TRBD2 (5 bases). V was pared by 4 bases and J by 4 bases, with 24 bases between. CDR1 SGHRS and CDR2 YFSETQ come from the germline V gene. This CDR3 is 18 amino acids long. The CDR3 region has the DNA TGCGCCAGCAGCCGAAGATATGGGAGACAATCCGTGTACAATGAGCAGTTCTTC. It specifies CASSRRYGRQSVYNEQFF.

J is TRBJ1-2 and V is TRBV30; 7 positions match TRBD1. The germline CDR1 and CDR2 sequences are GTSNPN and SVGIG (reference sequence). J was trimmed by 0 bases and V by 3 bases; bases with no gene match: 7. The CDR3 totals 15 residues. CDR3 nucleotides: TGTGCCTGGAGCTCCCCGACAGGGTCTAACTATGGCTACACCTTC. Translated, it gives CAWSSPTGSNYGYTF.

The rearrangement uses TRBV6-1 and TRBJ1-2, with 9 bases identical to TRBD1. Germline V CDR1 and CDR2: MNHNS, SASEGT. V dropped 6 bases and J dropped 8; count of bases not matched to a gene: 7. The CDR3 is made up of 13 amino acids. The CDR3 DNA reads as TGTGCCAGCAGAGAACAGGGGGCAAACGGCTACACCTTC. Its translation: CASREQGANGYTF.

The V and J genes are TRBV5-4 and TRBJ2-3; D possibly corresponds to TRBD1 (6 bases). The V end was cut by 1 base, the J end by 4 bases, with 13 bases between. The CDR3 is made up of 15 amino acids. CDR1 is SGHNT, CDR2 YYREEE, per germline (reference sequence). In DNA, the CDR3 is TGTGCCAGCAGCTTGAGGGGGAGTAGTGCAGATACGCAGTATTTT. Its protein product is CASSLRGSSADTQYF.

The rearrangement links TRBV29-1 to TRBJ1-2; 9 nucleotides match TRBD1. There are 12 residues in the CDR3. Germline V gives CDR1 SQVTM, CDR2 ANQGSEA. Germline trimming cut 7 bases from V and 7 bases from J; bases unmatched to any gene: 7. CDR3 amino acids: CSARDREFGYTF. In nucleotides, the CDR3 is TGCAGCGCCCGGGACAGGGAGTTTGGCTACACCTTC.

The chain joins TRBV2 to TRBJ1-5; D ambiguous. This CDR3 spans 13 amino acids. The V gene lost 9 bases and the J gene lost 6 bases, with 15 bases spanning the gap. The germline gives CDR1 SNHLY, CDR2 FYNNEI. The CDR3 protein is CASRDMTSQPQHF. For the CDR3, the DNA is TGTGCCAGTAGAGACATGACTAGTCAGCCCCAGCATTTT.

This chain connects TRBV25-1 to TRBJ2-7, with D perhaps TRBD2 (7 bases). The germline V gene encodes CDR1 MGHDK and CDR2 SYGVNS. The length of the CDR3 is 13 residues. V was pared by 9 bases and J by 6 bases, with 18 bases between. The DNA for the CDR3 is TGTGCCAGTTGGGGGGGGGCGGCTGGCGAGCAGTACTTC. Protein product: CASWGGAAGEQYF.

The chain's CDR3 is CASGLDLSGKTEAFF. For the CDR3, the DNA is TGTGCTAGTGGTTTAGATCTTTCAGGTAAAACTGAAGCTTTCTTT. The chain has TRBV12-5 and TRBJ1-1; no clear D. This CDR3 contains 15 residues. Trimming took off 3 bases at V and 5 bases at J, with 16 bases between the two ends. Germline V CDR1 and CDR2: LGHNT, FRNRAP.

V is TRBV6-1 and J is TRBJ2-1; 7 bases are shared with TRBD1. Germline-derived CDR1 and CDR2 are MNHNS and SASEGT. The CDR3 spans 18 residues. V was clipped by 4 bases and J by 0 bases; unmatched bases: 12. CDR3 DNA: TGTGCCAGCAGTGTAAACCCGACAGGGCTTCTCTCCTACAATGAGCAGTTCTTC. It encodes CASSVNPTGLLSYNEQFF.

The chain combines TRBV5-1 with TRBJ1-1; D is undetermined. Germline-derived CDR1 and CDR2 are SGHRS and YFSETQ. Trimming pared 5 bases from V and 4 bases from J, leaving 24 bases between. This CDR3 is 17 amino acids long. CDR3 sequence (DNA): TGCGCCAGCAGACGGGCCCCGGGAGGGAGTCGCGGCACTGAAGCTTTCTTT. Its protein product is CASRRAPGGSRGTEAFF.

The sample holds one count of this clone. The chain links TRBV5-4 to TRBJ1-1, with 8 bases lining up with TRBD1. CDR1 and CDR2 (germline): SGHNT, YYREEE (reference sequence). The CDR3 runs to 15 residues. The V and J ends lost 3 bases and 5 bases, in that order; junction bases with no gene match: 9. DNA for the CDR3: TGTGCCAGCAGCTGGGATTCCAGGGGGCCAACTGAAGCTTTCTTT. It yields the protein CASSWDSRGPTEAFF.